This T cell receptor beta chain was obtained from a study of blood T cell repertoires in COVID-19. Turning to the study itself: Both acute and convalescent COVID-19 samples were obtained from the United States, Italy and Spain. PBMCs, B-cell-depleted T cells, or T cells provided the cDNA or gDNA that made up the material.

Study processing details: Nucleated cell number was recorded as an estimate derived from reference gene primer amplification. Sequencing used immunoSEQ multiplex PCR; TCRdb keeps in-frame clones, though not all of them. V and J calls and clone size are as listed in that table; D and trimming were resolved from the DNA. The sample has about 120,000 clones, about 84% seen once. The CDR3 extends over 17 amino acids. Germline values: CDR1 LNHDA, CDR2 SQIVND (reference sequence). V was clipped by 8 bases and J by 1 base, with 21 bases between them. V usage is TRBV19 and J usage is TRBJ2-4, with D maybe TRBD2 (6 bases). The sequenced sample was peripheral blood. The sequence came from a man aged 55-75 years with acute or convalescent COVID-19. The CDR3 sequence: CASAILGGGRAKNIQYF. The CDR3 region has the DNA TGTGCCAGTGCTATACTCGGGGGTGGGAGGGCCAAAAACATTCAGTACTTC.